This TCR beta chain came from a study of CD8 T cells in ankylosing spondylitis. MiXCR, applied by TCRdb to the 5' RACE reads, yields one record per CDR3 protein. The sample has 340,000 or so distinct CDR3 sequences, about 15% seen once. Sequences were obtained from blood, either unsorted or a sorted T cell fraction (not recorded which). The sequence was obtained from a male donor with ankylosing spondylitis or in good health (not recorded which).

CDR3 sequence reads: CASSIDGETQYF. The CDR3 DNA follows: TGTGCCAGCAGTATAGACGGAGAGACCCAGTACTTC. This chain connects TRBV6-5 to TRBJ2-5; D is unclear. The CDR3 length is 12 residues. Germline assignment: CDR1 MNHEY and CDR2 SVGAGI. V was pared by 5 bases and J by 4 bases, with 8 bases between.